The T cell receptor (beta chain) under discussion was sequenced for a study of blood T cell repertoires in COVID-19. For the study at large: Some COVID-19 samples were acute and others convalescent; all came from the United States, Italy and Spain. Nucleic acid was either cDNA or gDNA, and it came from T cells, B-cell-depleted T cells, or PBMCs.

V lost 6 bases and J lost 3; bases outside the gene matches: 10. This CDR3 has 15 amino acids. Germline V lookup: CDR1 SEHNR, CDR2 FQNEAQ (reference sequence). Profiling relied on immunoSEQ multiplex PCR, and the TCRdb table lists in-frame clones only, not all of them. This sample has under 300,000 clones, with 65% to 90% found just once. V gene TRBV7-9 combines with J gene TRBJ1-1, with 7 bases aligning to TRBD1. This receptor was obtained from a woman aged 80 or older with active or convalescent COVID-19. The sequenced sample consisted of peripheral blood. CDR3 sequence: CASSPLQGWDTEAFF. CDR3 in DNA: TGTGCCAGCAGTCCGTTACAGGGGTGGGACACTGAAGCTTTCTTT.